Following are 24 T cell receptor beta chains from one sample sequenced in a study of blood T cell repertoires in COVID-19. Measured with immunoSEQ multiplex PCR; TCRdb has only the in-frame clones, and not every one. The table has some 150,000 clones, around nine tenths seen once. The sample was peripheral blood. All receptors come from a human donor in a cohort sampled during active COVID-19.

The V gene is TRBV18, the J gene TRBJ1-4; D is undetermined. The CDR3 has 14 residues. Per germline, CDR1 KGHSH and CDR2 LQKENI. V lost 3 bases to trimming and J lost 0 bases, with 5 bases between them. The CDR3 region is CASSPSATNEKLFF. In DNA, the CDR3 is TGTGCCAGCTCACCGTCTGCAACTAATGAAAAACTGTTTTTT.

This chain joins TRBV19 and TRBJ1-1, with TRBD1 matching 9 bases. This CDR3 comprises 16 residues. V shed 3 bases, J shed 4 bases, and the junction held 9 bases outside the gene matches. Germline CDR1 and CDR2: LNHDA and SQIVND (reference sequence). DNA of the CDR3: TGTGCCAGTAGTATCGGACAGGGGTCGGTGGGCACTGAAGCTTTCTTT. It yields the protein CASSIGQGSVGTEAFF.

J is TRBJ2-7 and V is TRBV2; tentatively, D is TRBD1 (6 bases). Per germline, CDR1 SNHLY and CDR2 FYNNEI. Trimming stripped 7 bases from V and 2 bases from J, with 12 bases between. This CDR3 is 13 amino acids long. In DNA form, the CDR3 reads TGTGCCAGCAAGGATTGGACAGCCTACGAGCAGTACTTC. As protein: CASKDWTAYEQYF.

This chain links TRBV28 with TRBJ1-6; 12 bases are shared with TRBD1. CDR3 size: 16 residues. The V gene end was trimmed by 2 bases and the J gene end by 9 bases; junction bases not matched to a gene: 5. Per the germline V gene, CDR1 is MDHEN and CDR2 is SYDVKM. Here the CDR3 DNA reads TGTGCCAGCAGTTTAGGGACAGGGGGCGTTCTTTCACCCCTCCACTTT. As protein: CASSLGTGGVLSPLHF.

The chain links TRBV28 to TRBJ2-2, with 7 positions matching TRBD2. The CDR3 sequence is 18 residues long. V gave up 4 bases and J gave up 4 bases; unmatched junction bases: 15. Germline lookup yields CDR1 MDHEN and CDR2 SYDVKM. The CDR3 nucleotides are TGTGCCAGCAGTTCAAATTCACAACCTTCGGGAGGCACCGGGGAGCTGTTTTTT. Its protein product is CASSSNSQPSGGTGELFF.

The chain has TRBV7-8 and TRBJ2-7; TRBD1 matches 8 bases. The CDR3 contains 16 residues. The germline V gene has CDR1 SGHVS and CDR2 FQNEAQ. After removal of 5 bases from V and 0 bases from J, the junction contained 9 bases not matched to a gene. The CDR3 region has the DNA TGTGCCAGCAGCCTCCTGTCGGGACAGGTCTCCTACGAGCAGTACTTC. This sequence encodes CASSLLSGQVSYEQYF. Supplemented by reference TRBV7-8 and TRBJ2-7, the full variable domain reads GAGVSQSPRYKVAKRGQDVALRCDPISGHVSLFWYQQALGQGPEFLTYFQNEAQLDKSGLPSDRFFAERPEGSVSTLKIQRTQQEDSAVYLCASSLLSGQVSYEQYFGPGTRLTVT.

The rearrangement uses TRBV6-5 and TRBJ1-5; D call uncertain. Germline assignment: CDR1 MNHEY and CDR2 SVGAGI. V lost 2 bases, J lost 7 bases, and 12 bases lay in between. The CDR3 contains 14 residues. The CDR3 DNA follows: TGTGCCAGCAGTTACGGGTCTCACGGGCAGCCCCAGCATTTT. This encodes CASSYGSHGQPQHF.

In nucleotides, the CDR3 is TGTGCCAGCAGTCGTCAGGGTCCGAAGAACACTGAAGCTTTCTTT. It encodes CASSRQGPKNTEAFF. The chain combines TRBV28 with TRBJ1-1, with TRBD1 as a possible D gene (5 bases). CDR3 length equals 15 residues. Trimming removed 5 bases at V and 1 base at J, with 14 bases between. The V gene's germline CDR1 is MDHEN and CDR2 SYDVKM.

The chain uses TRBV30 and TRBJ1-6; D ambiguous. Germline CDR1 GTSNPN, CDR2 SVGIG (reference sequence). V dropped 3 bases and J dropped 0 bases, with 12 bases sitting between them. The CDR3 totals 16 residues. The DNA of the CDR3 is TGTGCCTGGAGCGACGGGTTTAGCTCCTATAATTCACCCCTCCACTTT. It encodes CAWSDGFSSYNSPLHF.

CDR3 loop: CASNLVRTGGYEQYF. CDR3 bases: TGTGCCAGCAACCTAGTAAGGACGGGGGGATACGAGCAGTACTTC. The chain carries TRBV5-8 and TRBJ2-7, with TRBD2 matching over 7 bases. This CDR3 has 15 residues. CDR1 is SGHTS and CDR2 is YDEGEE in the germline V gene. V lost 6 bases, J lost 4 bases, and 13 bases stayed unmatched.

The CDR3 DNA sequence: TGTGCCAGCAGTCTGAGGGACACCTCCTACGAGCAGTACTTC. Protein: CASSLRDTSYEQYF. V gene TRBV28 combines with J gene TRBJ2-7; tentatively, D is TRBD1 (6 bases). Trimming shortened V by 5 bases and J by 0 bases, and 11 bases separated the two germline ends. The length of the CDR3 is 14 residues. Germline V lookup: CDR1 MDHEN, CDR2 SYDVKM.

The chain employs TRBV28 and TRBJ1-1, with 9 bases that match TRBD1. Per the germline V gene, CDR1 is MDHEN and CDR2 is SYDVKM. The CDR3 has 19 residues. Losses at the gene ends were 2 bases for V and 4 bases for J; bases not matched to a gene: 17. The CDR3 loop is CASSLVSLGTGRMGTEAFF. CDR3 nucleotides: TGTGCCAGCAGTTTAGTAAGCCTCGGGACAGGGAGGATGGGCACTGAAGCTTTCTTT. Looking up the rest from reference TRBV28 and TRBJ1-1 gives the full variable domain: DVKVTQSSRYLVKRTGEKVFLECVQDMDHENMFWYRQDPGLGLRLIYFSYDVKMKEKGDIPEGYSVSREKKERFSLILESASTNQTSMYLCASSLVSLGTGRMGTEAFFGQGTRLTVV.

The chain couples TRBV2 to TRBJ2-1; 14 positions agree with TRBD2. The germline V gene has CDR1 SNHLY and CDR2 FYNNEI. This CDR3 spans 17 amino acids. Trimming removed 1 base from V and 6 bases from J; junction bases left unmatched: 5. CDR3 loop: CASSEVGLAGVPNEQFF. CDR3 bases: TGTGCCAGCAGTGAAGTGGGACTAGCGGGAGTGCCCAATGAGCAGTTCTTC.

Here the CDR3 reads CASSSGTGRETQYF. As DNA, the CDR3 is TGCGCCAGCAGCTCCGGGACAGGGCGAGAGACCCAGTACTTC. The V and J genes are TRBV5-1 and TRBJ2-5, with TRBD1 matching 9 bases. The germline gives CDR1 SGHRS, CDR2 YFSETQ. Trimming removed 3 bases from V and 4 bases from J; junction bases left unmatched: 4. This CDR3 has 14 amino acids.

The chain employs TRBV19 and TRBJ2-5, with D possibly being TRBD1 (6 bases). The CDR3 covers 14 residues. Germline V CDR1 and CDR2: LNHDA, SQIVND (reference sequence). Trimming stripped 9 bases from V and 7 bases from J, with 21 bases between. This chain's CDR3 is CASALGLLGGTQYF. Here the CDR3 DNA reads TGTGCCAGCGCTCTCGGGTTACTAGGGGGGACCCAGTACTTC.

The J gene is TRBJ1-1, the V gene TRBV5-6; D is unresolved. This CDR3 has 11 residues. Deletions cut 2 bases from V and 5 bases from J, with 4 bases between. Looked up from germline, CDR1 is SGHDT and CDR2 is YYEEEE. CDR3 loop: CASSLTTEAFF. DNA of the CDR3: TGTGCCAGCAGCTTAACAACTGAAGCTTTCTTT.

The J gene is TRBJ2-1, the V gene TRBV27; D is ambiguous. The CDR3 extends over 15 amino acids. Germline lookup yields CDR1 MNHEY and CDR2 SMNVEV (reference sequence). Trimming removed 3 bases at V and 0 bases at J, with 9 bases between. This CDR3 reads CASSLVFSSYNEQFF. DNA of the CDR3: TGTGCCAGCAGTTTGGTTTTCAGCTCCTACAATGAGCAGTTCTTC.

Details on this clone: Other DNA sequences in the sample encode the same CDR3. This chain joins TRBV19 and TRBJ2-1, with 8 bases identical to TRBD2. Per the germline V gene, CDR1 is LNHDA and CDR2 is SQIVND (reference sequence). J gave up 3 bases and V 1 base, and 2 bases lay outside the gene matches. This CDR3 region has 15 residues. The CDR3 protein is CASSIGLAGYNEQFF. In nucleotides, the CDR3 is TGTGCCAGTAGTATAGGGCTAGCGGGCTACAATGAGCAGTTCTTC.

The genes are TRBV21-1 and TRBJ2-7; the table names TRBD2, a call not compared with the DNA. TRBV21-1 is flagged as a pseudogene. The CDR3 has 15 residues. The CDR3 loop reads CASSEEVAGDYEQYF. The CDR3 DNA follows: TGTGCCAGCAGCGAAGAAGTAGCGGGAGATTACGAGCAGTACTTC.

This clone was seen a single time. This chain links TRBV29-1 with TRBJ2-7, with D unresolved. The CDR3 has 11 amino acids. Between the trimmed V and J ends, which lost 4 bases and 6 bases, there was a span of 10 bases. Germline CDR1 is SQVTM and CDR2 is ANQGSEA. The DNA for the CDR3 is TGCAGCGTTGTATCCCGTTCCGAGCAGTACTTC. This gives the protein CSVVSRSEQYF.

The rearrangement links TRBV7-3 to TRBJ2-5; the match to TRBD1 covers 10 bases. The J segment lost 4 bases and the V segment lost 4 bases, leaving 9 bases of the junction unmatched. This CDR3 is built from 16 residues. Germline lookup yields CDR1 SGHTA and CDR2 FQGTGA. CDR3 amino acids: CASSSSGTGAPETQYF. The DNA for the CDR3 is TGTGCCAGCAGCTCTTCCGGGACAGGGGCCCCAGAGACCCAGTACTTC.

The V and J genes are TRBV11-2 and TRBJ2-7, with D tentatively TRBD1 (6 bases). This CDR3 contains 17 residues. With 5 bases removed from V and 0 bases from J, the gap between germline ends came to 20 bases. Germline assignment: CDR1 SGHAT and CDR2 FQNNGV. The CDR3 loop is CASSPISRTDNSYEQYF. As DNA, the CDR3 is TGTGCCAGCAGCCCGATTTCCCGGACAGATAACTCCTACGAGCAGTACTTC.

This chain joins TRBV6-1 and TRBJ2-1; maybe TRBD1 (5 bases). From germline, CDR1 is MNHNS and CDR2 SASEGT. The germline V and J ends were trimmed by 3 bases and 0 bases, with 9 bases remaining between them. The CDR3 extends over 15 amino acids. The CDR3 DNA sequence: TGTGCCAGCAGTGACAGGGTTAGCTCCTACAATGAGCAGTTCTTC. It codes for CASSDRVSSYNEQFF.

The rearrangement uses TRBV4-1 and TRBJ2-3; 7 bases match TRBD1. Trimming cost V 2 bases and J 1 base; bases outside gene matches: 0. This CDR3 region has 14 residues. Germline-derived CDR1 and CDR2 are MGHRA and YSYEKL. CDR3: CASSQTGGTDTQYF. Here the CDR3 DNA reads TGCGCCAGCAGCCAAACAGGGGGCACAGATACGCAGTATTTT.